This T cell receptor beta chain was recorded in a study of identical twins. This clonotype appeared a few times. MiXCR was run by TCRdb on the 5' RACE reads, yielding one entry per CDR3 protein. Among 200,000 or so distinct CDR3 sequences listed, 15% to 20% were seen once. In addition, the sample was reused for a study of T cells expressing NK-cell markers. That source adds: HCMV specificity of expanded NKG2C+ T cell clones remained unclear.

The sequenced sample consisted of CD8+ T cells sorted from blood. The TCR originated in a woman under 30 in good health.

CDR3 in DNA: TGTGCCACCAGCATTGGGTCTTGGGGTCCGTACAATGAGCAGTTCTTC. It yields the protein CATSIGSWGPYNEQFF. The V and J genes are TRBV15 and TRBJ2-1; D is uncertain. The CDR3 sequence is 16 residues long. V lost 4 bases to trimming and J lost 4 bases, with 17 bases between them. Germline assignment: CDR1 LNHNV and CDR2 YYDKDF (reference sequence).